The present T cell receptor beta chain was sequenced within a study of T cells in Graves' hyperthyroidism and ophthalmopathy (dated by TCRdb to between 2018 and 2020). Broadly, across the study: Peripheral blood samples were taken at initial diagnosis, before any treatment was given. To identify distinguishing TCR V-J signatures, a discovery cohort of about 100 patients was used, comprising 40 to 45 with Graves' ophthalmopathy and 57 with stable Graves' hyperthyroidism. Whether ophthalmopathy could be predicted prospectively was tested in an independent validation cohort made up of under 20 hyperthyroidism patients plus 17 patients who later progressed to ophthalmopathy. The 100 or so discovery patients were divided at random into training and test sets in a 7:3 ratio. Thyroid tissue and blood T-cell repertoires from six Graves' hyperthyroidism patients were also compared in the study. After blood sampling, hyperthyroidism patients were treated with methimazole at a starting dose of 30 mg daily, and ophthalmopathy patients were treated with high-dose intravenous methylprednisolone. The paper reports TCR Vbeta CDR3 sequencing of approximately 140 peripheral blood samples: around 45 ophthalmopathy, about 75 hyperthyroidism and approximately 17 progressor patients.

TCR beta CDR3 regions were amplified from RNA transcripts. A first-round RT-PCR of the TCR CDR3 used the HTBI primer set with the Qiagen OneStep RT-PCR kit. The libraries were constructed in a second round of multiplex PCR and then size-selected and purified. Sequencing of the libraries was done on an Illumina HiSeq2000 using paired-end 100 bp reads. In the source study's methods: SOAPnuke was used to process the raw data, throwing out any read that contained adapters or uncalled bases, had a mean Phred below 15, or lacked an exact constant-primer or identifier match. COPE v1.2.5 was used to merge high-quality paired reads, and clonotypes were defined as unique nucleotide sequences. Clonotypes were aligned to IMGT TRBV, TRBD and TRBJ reference segments using MiTCR v1.1. Only V-J combinations with frequency above 0.0001, covering 99.2% of repertoires, were analysed. The TCS score was defined as F50 (clonal expansion) divided by E x V (chaos), with BLOSUM62-based TCRdist calculated between CDR3 peptides within each V-J. Welch's t-statistics and random forest reduced some 510 V-J features to 10 to 15, which were used in a naive Bayes classifier (R e1071). TCRdb trimmed the raw reads at Q25, called clones with MiXCR and kept productive beta chains. Identical CDR3 proteins give one entry, which carries the most common genes and DNA. The V and J calls follow TCRdb's processing rather than the paper's. The sample records over 550,000 distinct CDR3 sequences, 16% of which are singletons. The top ten clones comprise about 17% of the sample.

This clonotype was picked up many times. Its antigen target is currently unknown. Per-base qualities were not stored, and no clone one base away is much larger. Stable Graves' hyperthyroidism was defined as no progression to ophthalmopathy during 18 months of follow-up. Hyperthyroidism patients were newly diagnosed, had a disease duration of under 2 months, and were aged 18 to 65 years. Exclusion was applied to patients with uncontrolled infections, other autoimmune diseases, pregnancy or lactation. Diagnoses were established on the basis of clinical symptoms, serum thyroxine and TRAb, thyroid ultrasound, and orbital computed tomography. PBMCs were separated from roughly 10 ml of fresh peripheral blood using Ficoll-Paque density gradient centrifugation. Trizol reagent was used to extract total RNA, and RNA quality was then checked on an Agilent 2100 Bioanalyzer. The germline V gene gives CDR1 as MNHNS and CDR2 as SASEGT. There are 16 amino acids in the CDR3, from cysteine to phenylalanine inclusive. The entry retains the CDR3 DNA only, 48 bases that are in frame from base 1. From V the trimming removes 5 bases and from J it removes 7 bases, while the gene matches leave 11 bases of the junction unaccounted for.

General study outcomes and caveats: In validation, progression to ophthalmopathy was predicted by the model with approximately 67% sensitivity and 72.22% specificity, a median of roughly 6 months before onset. A model built on a 13 V-J signature distinguished ophthalmopathy from stable hyperthyroidism, reaching around 87% sensitivity and 81% to 83% specificity in cross-validation and 80%/75% in testing. Most expanded thyroid clonotypes (frequency above 0.001) were also detected in blood, suggesting blood repertoires may reflect thyroid immune responses. No statistical method was used to fix the sample size in advance, and group allocation was not hidden from the investigators.

Sequencing was carried out using blood. The receptor chain draws on TRBV6-1 and TRBJ1-4, with 9 middle bases fitting TRBD1. This clonotype originated in a woman in her late teens or twenties with Graves' hyperthyroidism. The CDR3 reads as follows: CASSRNRDRVREKLFF. The DNA sequence is given as TGTGCCAGCAGTCGAAACCGGGACAGGGTGCGTGAAAAACTGTTTTTT.